Below, 23 T cell receptor beta chains from the same sample are listed, as sequenced in a study of T cells after yellow fever vaccination (dated by TCRdb to about 2019). Receptors were amplified or captured by 5' RACE. Sequenced on an Illumina HiSeq 2500. Through fastp at Q25 and MiXCR, TCRdb rebuilt clones from the public reads, retaining in-frame beta chains. Every CDR3 protein is listed once, alongside the most common genes and DNA of its rows. The sample includes just under 600,000 distinct CDR3 sequences, with roughly 12% observed a single time. Roughly an eighth of the sample rests with the top ten. In light of the paper, this sample's treatment or condition label describes: live attenuated yellow fever vaccine strain. Sequencing used PBMCs, obtained on the day of the yellow fever booster vaccination. These receptors all come from a man aged 25-45 years who received the YFV17D yellow fever vaccine.

This clonotype was seen a handful of times. The J gene is TRBJ2-3, the V gene TRBV7-3; D might be TRBD1 (5 bases). V was trimmed by 0 bases and J by 4 bases, leaving 11 bases between them. This CDR3 is 15 amino acids long. Germline CDR1 SGHTA, CDR2 FQGTGA. The CDR3 DNA reads as TGTGCCAGCAGCTTAACCCAGGGCCGGGCAGATACGCAGTATTTT. This sequence encodes CASSLTQGRADTQYF. The variable domain in full, completed from reference TRBV7-3 and TRBJ2-3, reads GAGVSQTPSNKVTEKGKYVELRCDPISGHTALYWYRQSLGQGPEFLIYFQGTGAADDSGLPNDRFFAVRPEGSVSTLKIQRTERGDSAVYLCASSLTQGRADTQYFGPGTRLTVL.

This clonotype was picked up many times. The J gene is TRBJ2-1, the V gene TRBV14; a possible D gene is TRBD1 (7 bases). Germline-derived CDR1 and CDR2 are SGHDN and FVKESK. This CDR3 has 17 residues. V was shortened by 4 bases and J by 4 bases, with 20 bases between the two germline ends. This CDR3 reads CASSLGWRGPLYNEQFF. Here the CDR3 DNA reads TGTGCCAGCAGCCTAGGATGGAGGGGGCCCCTATACAATGAGCAGTTCTTC.

This clonotype was detected a few times. The chain recombines TRBV5-6 with TRBJ1-1, with 9 positions matching TRBD1. The ends lost 2 bases at V and 5 bases at J; junction bases unmatched: 4. The CDR3 runs 14 residues. In germline, CDR1 is SGHDT, CDR2 YYEEEE. The CDR3 sequence: CASSFRDRETEAFF. Written as DNA, the CDR3 is TGTGCCAGCAGCTTCCGGGACAGGGAGACTGAAGCTTTCTTT.

The table lists this clonotype with a few counts. This chain joins TRBV7-9 and TRBJ2-4; D unclear. Trimming removed 5 bases from V and 8 bases from J, with 10 bases in between. From germline, CDR1 is SEHNR and CDR2 FQNEAQ (reference sequence). The CDR3 consists of 12 residues. The CDR3 region has the DNA TGTGCCAGCAGCATTGCAGGAGACATTCAGTACTTC. Translated: CASSIAGDIQYF.

This sequence joins TRBV29-1 and TRBJ2-7, with a possible D match to TRBD2 (6 bases). The CDR3 has 14 amino acids. Trimming removed 4 bases from V and 0 bases from J, with 13 bases in between. CDR1 is SQVTM and CDR2 is ANQGSEA in the germline V gene. The CDR3 here is CSVVGGVSSYEQYF. CDR3 coding DNA: TGCAGCGTTGTTGGCGGGGTTAGCTCCTACGAGCAGTACTTC.

In its sample, this clonotype was seen a few times. This CDR3 is CASSYTIGTSERTQYF. The CDR3 region has the DNA TGTGCCAGCAGTTACACTATCGGGACGTCCGAAAGGACCCAGTACTTC. The chain joins TRBV6-2 or TRBV6-3 to TRBJ2-5; TRBD1 or TRBD2 may be the D gene (5 bases each). CDR1 is MNHEY and CDR2 is SVGEGT in the germline V gene. The V and J ends lost 2 bases and 7 bases respectively, with 20 bases between them. The CDR3 covers 16 residues.

This clonotype was seen a handful of times. V usage is TRBV7-2 and J usage is TRBJ2-3, with D unclear. The CDR3 totals 16 residues. With 1 base removed from V and 1 base from J, the gap between germline ends came to 12 bases. Germline V gene lookup returns CDR1 SGHTA and CDR2 FQGNSA. The CDR3 DNA is TGTGCCAGCAGCTTAGTGGCCTTCAGGCGCACAGATACGCAGTATTTT. It specifies CASSLVAFRRTDTQYF.

This clonotype came up many times. This chain uses TRBV4-3 with TRBJ2-1, with 12 bases lining up with TRBD2. The CDR3 is 15 amino acids. CDR1 is LGHNA and CDR2 is YSLEER in the germline V gene. With 3 bases clipped from V and 7 bases from J, the junction kept 4 bases outside the gene matches. DNA of the CDR3: TGCGCCAGCAGCCACGTCCTAGCGGGAGGGAATGAGCAGTTCTTC. Protein: CASSHVLAGGNEQFF.

This clonotype was seen only a few times. The J gene is TRBJ2-7, the V gene TRBV7-8, with a possible D match to TRBD2 (5 bases). Looked up from germline, CDR1 is SGHVS and CDR2 is FQNEAQ. CDR3 length: 16 amino acids. Trimming removed 5 bases from V and 4 bases from J, with 21 bases in between. CDR3 protein: CASSPRSEATQYEQYF. The CDR3 coding sequence is TGTGCCAGCAGCCCCCGGTCGGAGGCGACCCAATACGAGCAGTACTTC.

This clonotype turned up a few times. This chain connects TRBV6-1 to TRBJ2-3; 9 nucleotides line up with TRBD2. Trimming at V came to 6 bases and at J to 2 bases, leaving 6 bases not matched to a gene. In germline, CDR1 is MNHNS, CDR2 SASEGT. The CDR3 consists of 15 residues. CDR3 sequence (DNA): TGTGCCAGCAGGACTAGCGGCGGACTCACAGATACGCAGTATTTT. Translation gives CASRTSGGLTDTQYF.

This clonotype was seen only a few times. The chain links TRBV5-1 to TRBJ1-1, with 7 bases that match TRBD1. V shed 4 bases, J shed 7 bases, and the junction held 10 bases outside the gene matches. Germline CDR1 reads SGHRS; CDR2 reads YFSETQ. There are 14 residues in the CDR3. CDR3 in DNA: TGCGCCAGCAGCACCGACAGGGCGGGAGGTGAAGCTTTCTTT. Amino acids: CASSTDRAGGEAFF.

This clonotype was detected a few times. The J gene is TRBJ2-7, the V gene TRBV6-1; TRBD2 is a possible D gene (5 bases). Trimming took off 5 bases at V and 3 bases at J, with 14 bases between the two ends. Germline CDR1 and CDR2: MNHNS and SASEGT. This CDR3 has 14 amino acids. The CDR3 nucleotides read TGTGCCAGCAGTAGGGATCCCGCGGGCTACGAGCAGTACTTC. It translates to CASSRDPAGYEQYF.

This clonotype was seen a handful of times. This chain links TRBV5-1 with TRBJ2-5; 7 bases match TRBD1. The CDR3 has 15 amino acids. Trimming at V came to 6 bases and at J to 5 bases, leaving 13 bases not matched to a gene. The germline V gene encodes CDR1 SGHRS and CDR2 YFSETQ. The CDR3 DNA reads as TGCGCCAGCACCGAATCAGGGGGAATCTGGGAGACCCAGTACTTC. It yields the protein CASTESGGIWETQYF.

This clonotype has a handful of counts. The chain carries TRBV12-3 or TRBV12-4 and TRBJ2-2; D might be TRBD2 (6 bases). This CDR3 region has 15 residues. V lost 2 bases, J lost 6 bases, and 13 bases lay in between. The DNA for the CDR3 is TGTGCCAGCAGTTTACCCACGGGAGTACCCGGGGAGCTGTTTTTT. Translating it yields CASSLPTGVPGELFF.

There are a few counts of this clonotype. J is TRBJ2-3 and V is TRBV29-1, with no clear D. From germline, CDR1 is SQVTM and CDR2 ANQGSEA. There are 14 residues in the CDR3. Trimming removed 4 bases at V and 3 bases at J, with 14 bases between. The CDR3 DNA sequence: TGCAGCGTTGTAGGCTCCCGTGCTACAGATACGCAGTATTTT. Protein: CSVVGSRATDTQYF.

The sample holds many counts of this clonotype. The V and J genes are TRBV7-9 and TRBJ2-1; no definite D call. The V gene's germline CDR1 is SEHNR and CDR2 FQNEAQ (reference sequence). This CDR3 is 13 amino acids long. Trimming took 5 bases from V and 8 from J, leaving 13 bases between them. The CDR3 region is CASSPTARDEQFF. DNA of the CDR3: TGTGCCAGCAGCCCCACGGCCCGTGATGAGCAGTTCTTC. The full variable domain, completed using reference TRBV7-9 and TRBJ2-1, is DTGVSQNPRHKITKRGQNVTFRCDPISEHNRLYWYRQTLGQGPEFLTYFQNEAQLEKSRLLSDRFSAERPKGSFSTLEIQRTEQGDSAMYLCASSPTARDEQFFGPGTRLTVL.

CDR3 protein: CASSPRDRFPGELFF. CDR3 bases: TGTGCCAGCAGCCCACGGGACAGGTTCCCCGGGGAGCTGTTTTTT. The chain links TRBV7-9 to TRBJ2-2; 8 bases are a match to TRBD1. From germline, CDR1 is SEHNR and CDR2 FQNEAQ (reference sequence). The CDR3 is made up of 15 amino acids. Unmatched junction bases numbered 8, after V lost 5 bases and J lost 6 bases.

The chain carries TRBV29-1 and TRBJ2-2; TRBD2 matches at 7 bases. With V trimmed by 6 bases and J by 5 bases, 6 bases remained unmatched. CDR3 length: 13 amino acids. Germline assignment: CDR1 SQVTM and CDR2 ANQGSEA. Here the CDR3 reads CSVRTRRTGELFF. CDR3 nucleotide sequence: TGCAGCGTGCGGACTAGACGGACCGGGGAGCTGTTTTTT.

The V gene is TRBV5-5, the J gene TRBJ2-7; 9 bases are a match to TRBD2. V was pared by 1 base and J by 1 base, with 3 bases of the junction left unmatched. The CDR3 length is 15 residues. CDR1 is SGHKS and CDR2 is YYEKEE in the germline V gene (reference sequence). In DNA, the CDR3 is TGTGCCAGCAGCTTGATTAGCGGGAGTTCCTACGAGCAGTACTTC. This encodes CASSLISGSSYEQYF. Filled out from reference TRBV5-5 and TRBJ2-7, the complete variable domain reads DAGVTQSPTHLIKTRGQQVTLRCSPISGHKSVSWYQQVLGQGPQFIFQYYEKEERGRGNFPDRFSARQFPNYSSELNVNALLLGDSALYLCASSLISGSSYEQYFGPGTRLTVT.

There are many counts of this clonotype. V is TRBV12-3 or TRBV12-4 and J is TRBJ2-7; D is uncertain. Between the trimmed V and J ends, which lost 6 bases and 3 bases, there was a span of 6 bases. The CDR3 consists of 11 residues. CDR3 sequence: CASSSGYEQYF. CDR3 sequence (DNA): TGTGCCAGCAGCTCCGGCTACGAGCAGTACTTC.

Only a few counts were recorded for this clonotype. This sequence joins TRBV6-1 and TRBJ1-6; tentative D call: TRBD1 (5 bases). This CDR3 has 16 residues. Germline CDR1 is MNHNS and CDR2 is SASEGT. V was cut by 5 bases and J by 7 bases, with 18 bases left in between. The CDR3 here is CASSPFQGAGNSPLHF. As DNA, the CDR3 is TGTGCCAGCAGTCCCTTCCAGGGAGCGGGGAATTCACCCCTCCACTTT.

This clonotype was observed many times. This sequence joins TRBV5-1 and TRBJ2-3; D not resolved. Trimming left V 0 bases short and J 8 bases short, with 10 bases between. From germline, CDR1 is SGHRS and CDR2 YFSETQ. This CDR3 region has 13 residues. The DNA for the CDR3 is TGCGCCAGCAGCTTGGAAGCGAAGAGTACGCAGTATTTT. Encoded protein: CASSLEAKSTQYF.

There are a few counts of this clonotype. The genes are TRBV21-1 and TRBJ2-5; TRBD2 is taken as the D call from the table, unchecked against the DNA. TRBV21-1 corresponds to a pseudogene. This CDR3 region has 17 residues. CDR3 protein: CASSKVGLAGEGETQYF. Here the CDR3 DNA reads TGTGCCAGCAGCAAAGTGGGCCTAGCGGGAGAAGGGGAGACCCAGTACTTC.